Following are 27 T cell receptor beta chains from one sample sequenced in a study of Ad26.COV2.S vaccination and SARS-CoV-2 variants. Regarding treatment: some 20 received Ad26.COV2.S at low or high dose, single or two shots; about 5 received placebo; per-sample allocation not given. Following the first vaccine or placebo injection, samples were taken on day 63. Repertoires were generated with immunoSEQ multiplex PCR, while TCRdb's copy carries only in-frame clones and drops some. Here the sample spans 300,000 to 350,000 clones, around four fifths being singletons. The sequences come from peripheral blood, collected in a trial of Ad26.COV2.S vaccine versus placebo. These receptors were taken from a person between 18 and 65 years old who received the Ad26.COV2.S COVID-19 vaccine or a placebo.

The gene calls are TRBV12-3 or TRBV12-4 and TRBJ1-1, with D unclear. The CDR3 has 13 residues. Trimming removed 2 bases at V and 3 bases at J, with 7 bases between. The CDR3 DNA sequence: TGTGCCAGCAGTTTATTCCGGGACACTGAAGCTTTCTTT. Encoded protein: CASSLFRDTEAFF.

The genes are TRBV6-5 and TRBJ1-1; D ambiguous. Germline V gene lookup returns CDR1 MNHEY and CDR2 SVGAGI. Deletions cut 10 bases from V and 2 bases from J, with 17 bases between. This CDR3 spans 14 amino acids. Here the CDR3 reads CATRRAAANTEAFF. The CDR3 region has the DNA TGTGCCACCCGCCGAGCGGCGGCAAACACTGAAGCTTTCTTT.

CDR3 in DNA: TGCGCCAGCAGCCCCGGACAGGGTGCAGGGGCCAACGTCCTGACTTTC. Its translation is CASSPGQGAGANVLTF. V gene TRBV5-1 combines with J gene TRBJ2-6; 8 bases are shared with TRBD1. Germline loops: CDR1 SGHRS, CDR2 YFSETQ. The CDR3 loop spans 16 amino acids. V lost 4 bases and J lost 4; bases outside the gene matches: 7.

This clone was counted ten times or more. The chain joins TRBV6-5 to TRBJ1-1; D ambiguous. V lost 7 bases and J 3 bases, leaving 6 bases between the germline ends. The CDR3 totals 11 residues. Germline loops: CDR1 MNHEY, CDR2 SVGAGI. CDR3 sequence: CASIAYTEAFF. In DNA form, the CDR3 reads TGTGCCAGCATAGCTTACACTGAAGCTTTCTTT.

The chain has TRBV7-9 and TRBJ2-1; TRBD1 or TRBD2 may be the D gene (5 bases each). This CDR3 has 13 residues. CDR1 and CDR2 (germline): SEHNR, FQNEAQ (reference sequence). V was pared by 5 bases and J by 8 bases, with 13 bases between. The CDR3 loop is CASSAEGHYEQFF. CDR3 in DNA: TGTGCCAGCAGCGCTGAGGGGCACTATGAGCAGTTCTTC.

The chain employs TRBV4-1 and TRBJ2-4, with 12 positions matching TRBD1. Germline CDR1 MGHRA, CDR2 YSYEKL. The V gene end was trimmed by 5 bases and the J gene end by 8 bases; junction bases not matched to a gene: 4. This CDR3 has 14 amino acids. The CDR3 DNA follows: TGCGCCAGCAGCTCGGGACAGGGGGCGGACATTCAGTACTTC. Translation: CASSSGQGADIQYF.

The gene calls are TRBV12-3 or TRBV12-4 and TRBJ1-5; D not resolved. There are 12 residues in the CDR3. V dropped 3 bases and J dropped 4 bases, with 4 bases sitting between them. The CDR3 region has the DNA TGTGCCAGCAGTTTTTATAATCAGCCCCAGCATTTT. It codes for CASSFYNQPQHF.

J is TRBJ1-3 and V is TRBV5-5; the D is unclear. Trimming stripped 0 bases from V and 0 bases from J, with 7 bases between. There are 15 residues in the CDR3. Germline V gene sequence: CDR1 SGHKS, CDR2 YYEKEE (reference sequence). The CDR3, as DNA: TGTGCCAGCAGCTTGGGGCCAATCTCTGGAAACACCATATATTTT. This codes for CASSLGPISGNTIYF.

This chain connects TRBV27 to TRBJ1-1; D not resolved. Germline loops: CDR1 MNHEY, CDR2 SMNVEV (reference sequence). CDR3 length: 13 amino acids. V was cut by 7 bases and J by 1 base, with 10 bases left in between. The CDR3 region is CASTRGPNTEAFF. CDR3 in DNA: TGTGCCAGCACTCGAGGACCGAACACTGAAGCTTTCTTT.

This chain connects TRBV6-1 to TRBJ2-4, with D tentatively TRBD2 (6 bases). The CDR3 length is 16 residues. V lost 2 bases to trimming and J lost 6 bases, with 17 bases between them. Germline values: CDR1 MNHNS, CDR2 SASEGT. The CDR3 reads CASSELGTLARNIQYF. CDR3 DNA: TGTGCCAGCAGTGAACTTGGGACTTTGGCAAGAAACATTCAGTACTTC.

This clone was seen more than once but under ten times. The CDR3 nucleotides are TGCGCCAGCAGCTTGGGGGCAGGTTCCTATGGCTACACCTTC. Amino acids: CASSLGAGSYGYTF. The chain combines TRBV5-1 with TRBJ1-2; D is unclear. The ends were cut back, 0 bases at V and 4 bases at J, with 10 bases in the middle. This CDR3 has 14 residues. Germline V gene sequence: CDR1 SGHRS, CDR2 YFSETQ. Supplemented by reference TRBV5-1 and TRBJ1-2, the full variable domain reads KAGVTQTPRYLIKTRGQQVTLSCSPISGHRSVSWYQQTPGQGLQFLFEYFSETQRNKGNFPGRFSGRQFSNSRSEMNVSTLELGDSALYLCASSLGAGSYGYTFGSGTRLTVV.

The CDR3 coding sequence is TGCAGCGTTGAAGAGGCGGGCAGGCTCGACTATGGCTACACCTTC. Residues: CSVEEAGRLDYGYTF. This chain connects TRBV29-1 to TRBJ1-2; D unclear. Trimming took 0 bases from V and 3 from J, leaving 14 bases between them. This CDR3 contains 15 residues. CDR1 and CDR2 (germline): SQVTM, ANQGSEA. Filled out from reference TRBV29-1 and TRBJ1-2, the complete variable domain reads SAVISQKPSRDICQRGTSLTIQCQVDSQVTMMFWYRQQPGQSLTLIATANQGSEATYESGFVIDKFPISRPNLTFSTLTVSNMSPEDSSIYLCSVEEAGRLDYGYTFGSGTRLTVV.

The V call is TRBV5-1, the J call TRBJ1-4; no definite D call. Germline loops: CDR1 SGHRS, CDR2 YFSETQ. CDR3 length equals 15 residues. Trimming removed 1 base at V and 0 bases at J, with 7 bases between. CDR3 protein: CASSLSGSTNEKLFF. The CDR3 DNA sequence: TGCGCCAGCAGCTTGTCGGGTTCAACTAATGAAAAACTGTTTTTT.

This sequence joins TRBV19 and TRBJ2-1, with D unresolved. CDR3 size: 13 residues. The germline CDR1 and CDR2 sequences are LNHDA and SQIVND (reference sequence). V was pared by 4 bases and J by 1 base, with 5 bases between. CDR3 DNA: TGTGCCAGTAGTAAGCGTTCCTACAATGAGCAGTTCTTC. Translated, it gives CASSKRSYNEQFF.

The rearrangement joins TRBV7-9 to TRBJ2-1; TRBD1 or TRBD2 may be the D gene (6 bases each). Trimming left V 5 bases short and J 2 bases short, with 19 bases between. The CDR3 is made up of 17 amino acids. The germline gives CDR1 SEHNR, CDR2 FQNEAQ (reference sequence). The CDR3 loop is CASSLTAGGGAYNEQFF. CDR3 bases: TGTGCCAGCAGCCTCACGGCCGGGGGCGGGGCCTACAATGAGCAGTTCTTC.

V and J are TRBV5-4 and TRBJ2-5; tentatively, D is TRBD1 (6 bases). V lost 1 base and J 8 bases, leaving 15 bases between the germline ends. The CDR3 is 14 residues long. Germline V gene lookup returns CDR1 SGHNT and CDR2 YYREEE (reference sequence). CDR3 DNA: TGTGCCAGCAGCTTGTGGGACACCCAGTATACCCAGTACTTC. It yields the protein CASSLWDTQYTQYF.

CDR3 in amino acids: CASSLIPQGFSTEAFF. In DNA, the CDR3 is TGTGCCAGCAGCTTGATCCCTCAGGGCTTCAGCACTGAAGCTTTCTTT. The rearrangement uses TRBV5-4 and TRBJ1-1, with a possible D match to TRBD1 (5 bases). CDR1 SGHNT and CDR2 YYREEE come from the germline V gene (reference sequence). The V end was cut by 1 base, the J end by 4 bases, with 17 bases between. CDR3 length: 16 amino acids.

This clone appeared a few times. The rearrangement uses TRBV5-4 and TRBJ2-3; D gene ambiguous. Trimming left V 3 bases short and J 2 bases short, with 13 bases between. This CDR3 is built from 15 residues. The germline V gene has CDR1 SGHNT and CDR2 YYREEE (reference sequence). CDR3 bases: TGTGCCAGCAGCTCACCCTCGGACCTCACAGATACGCAGTATTTT. It yields the protein CASSSPSDLTDTQYF.

The J gene is TRBJ1-1, the V gene TRBV6-6; D unclear. With 3 bases removed from V and 4 bases from J, the gap between germline ends came to 9 bases. Germline loops: CDR1 MNHNY, CDR2 SVGAGI (reference sequence). The CDR3 is 13 residues long. This CDR3 reads CASSYIVGTEAFF. The CDR3, as DNA: TGTGCCAGCAGTTATATCGTCGGCACTGAAGCTTTCTTT.

The chain joins TRBV14 to TRBJ1-2; D is unresolved. The length of the CDR3 is 14 residues. Germline loops: CDR1 SGHDN, CDR2 FVKESK. Trimming took 0 bases from V and 4 from J, leaving 9 bases between them. The CDR3 is CASSQDGPGYGYTF. The DNA for the CDR3 is TGTGCCAGCAGCCAAGACGGCCCGGGCTATGGCTACACCTTC.

The chain has TRBV5-4 and TRBJ2-3, with 11 bases fitting TRBD2. Germline V gene lookup returns CDR1 SGHNT and CDR2 YYREEE (reference sequence). The CDR3 is made up of 17 amino acids. With 4 bases clipped from V and 2 bases from J, the junction kept 9 bases outside the gene matches. CDR3 sequence: CASSRLSSGGVTDTQYF. In nucleotides, the CDR3 is TGTGCCAGCAGCCGGTTGAGTAGCGGGGGGGTCACAGATACGCAGTATTTT.

This clone was observed a single time. V gene TRBV2 combines with J gene TRBJ2-2; 9 bases map to TRBD2. Unmatched junction bases numbered 5, after V lost 6 bases and J lost 3 bases. CDR1 and CDR2 (germline): SNHLY, FYNNEI. The CDR3 has 15 amino acids. CDR3 sequence reads: CASSGTSPDTGELFF. The CDR3 coding sequence is TGTGCCAGCAGCGGGACTAGCCCGGACACCGGGGAGCTGTTTTTT.

V and J are TRBV9 and TRBJ1-2; D unresolved. Between the trimmed V and J ends, which lost 0 bases and 4 bases, there was a span of 16 bases. The CDR3 loop spans 16 amino acids. Germline V gene data show CDR1 as SGDLS and CDR2 as YYNGEE. The CDR3 is CASSVEGLGGLYGYTF. The CDR3 coding sequence is TGTGCCAGCAGCGTAGAGGGTCTGGGAGGCCTCTATGGCTACACCTTC.

The chain recombines TRBV5-1 with TRBJ2-7; D might be TRBD1 or TRBD2, each matching 5 bases. CDR3 length: 14 amino acids. Germline V lookup: CDR1 SGHRS, CDR2 YFSETQ. Trimming pared 6 bases from V and 0 bases from J, leaving 13 bases between. The CDR3 sequence is CASNGAGSSYEQYF. The CDR3 nucleotides read TGCGCCAGCAATGGGGCAGGGAGCTCCTACGAGCAGTACTTC.

The gene calls are TRBV7-9 and TRBJ2-2, with 8 bases identical to TRBD1. The CDR3 consists of 14 residues. V was pared by 6 bases and J by 7 bases, with 7 bases of the junction left unmatched. CDR1 SEHNR and CDR2 FQNEAQ come from the germline V gene (reference sequence). CDR3 DNA sequence: TGTGCCAGCAGTACTACAGGGGGTCTCGGGGAGCTGTTTTTT. Encoded protein: CASSTTGGLGELFF.

In its sample, this clone was seen a few times. The rearrangement joins TRBV7-8 to TRBJ1-3; possibly TRBD1 for D (5 bases). The V gene lost 5 bases and the J gene lost 4 bases, with 15 bases spanning the gap. From germline, CDR1 is SGHVS and CDR2 FQNEAQ. This CDR3 comprises 15 residues. The CDR3 DNA reads as TGTGCCAGCAGCGGCCGTAGGACACCAGGAAACACCATATATTTT. It translates to CASSGRRTPGNTIYF. The complete variable domain, with remaining parts taken from reference TRBV7-8 and TRBJ1-3, reads GAGVSQSPRYKVAKRGQDVALRCDPISGHVSLFWYQQALGQGPEFLTYFQNEAQLDKSGLPSDRFFAERPEGSVSTLKIQRTQQEDSAVYLCASSGRRTPGNTIYFGEGSWLTVV.

The chain carries TRBV5-4 and TRBJ1-4; no firm D call. V was shortened by 1 base and J by 5 bases, with 12 bases between the two germline ends. The CDR3 totals 15 residues. The V gene's germline CDR1 is SGHNT and CDR2 YYREEE (reference sequence). The CDR3, as DNA: TGTGCCAGCAGCTTGTCAGGTTTAGGGAATGAAAAACTGTTTTTT. Its translation: CASSLSGLGNEKLFF.